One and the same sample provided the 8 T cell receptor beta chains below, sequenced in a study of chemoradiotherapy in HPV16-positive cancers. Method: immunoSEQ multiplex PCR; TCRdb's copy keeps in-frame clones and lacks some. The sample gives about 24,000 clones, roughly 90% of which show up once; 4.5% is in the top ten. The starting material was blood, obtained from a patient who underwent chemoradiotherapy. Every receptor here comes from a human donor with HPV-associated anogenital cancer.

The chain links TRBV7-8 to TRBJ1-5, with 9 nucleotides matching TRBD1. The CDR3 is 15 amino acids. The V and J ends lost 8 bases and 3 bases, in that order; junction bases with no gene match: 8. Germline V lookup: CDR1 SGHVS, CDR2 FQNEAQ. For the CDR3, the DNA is TGTGCCAGCTCCCGGGACAGGGCCCCCAATCAGCCCCAGCATTTT. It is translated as CASSRDRAPNQPQHF.

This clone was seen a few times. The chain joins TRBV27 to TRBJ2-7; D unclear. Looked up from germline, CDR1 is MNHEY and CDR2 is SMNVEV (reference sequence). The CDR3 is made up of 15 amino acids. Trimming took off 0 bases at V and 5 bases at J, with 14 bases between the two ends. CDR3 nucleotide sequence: TGTGCCAGCAGTTTATCGCCAGACCCGGACCACGAGCAGTACTTC. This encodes CASSLSPDPDHEQYF.

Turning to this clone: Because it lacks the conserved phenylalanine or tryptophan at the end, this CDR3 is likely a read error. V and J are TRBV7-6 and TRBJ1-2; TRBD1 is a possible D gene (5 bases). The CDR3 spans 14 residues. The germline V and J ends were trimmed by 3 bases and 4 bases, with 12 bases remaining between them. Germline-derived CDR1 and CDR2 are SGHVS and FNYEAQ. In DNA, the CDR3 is TGTGCCAGCAGCTTGGGAGGGGCTGGCTATGGCTACACCCTC. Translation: CASSLGGAGYGYTL.

The CDR3 loop is CASSRDFSLAKNIQYF. The DNA for the CDR3 is TGTGCCAGTAGTAGGGACTTCTCGCTAGCCAAAAACATTCAGTACTTC. The chain joins TRBV19 to TRBJ2-4, with TRBD2 as a possible D gene (6 bases). The germline gives CDR1 LNHDA, CDR2 SQIVND (reference sequence). The CDR3 runs 16 residues. V lost 4 bases, J lost 0 bases, and 13 bases lay in between.

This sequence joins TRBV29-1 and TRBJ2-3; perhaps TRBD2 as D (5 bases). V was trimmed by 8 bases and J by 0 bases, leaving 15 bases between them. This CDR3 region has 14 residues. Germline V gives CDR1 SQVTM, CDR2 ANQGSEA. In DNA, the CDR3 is TGCAGCTTGAAGAGGACGGGGAGCACAGATACGCAGTATTTT. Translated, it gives CSLKRTGSTDTQYF.

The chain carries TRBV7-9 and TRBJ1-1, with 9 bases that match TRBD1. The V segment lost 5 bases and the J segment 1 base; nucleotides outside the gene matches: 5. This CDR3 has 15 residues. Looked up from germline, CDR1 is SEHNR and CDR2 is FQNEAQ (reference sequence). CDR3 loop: CASSPTGGRNTEAFF. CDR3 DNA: TGTGCCAGCAGCCCTACAGGGGGCAGGAACACTGAAGCTTTCTTT.

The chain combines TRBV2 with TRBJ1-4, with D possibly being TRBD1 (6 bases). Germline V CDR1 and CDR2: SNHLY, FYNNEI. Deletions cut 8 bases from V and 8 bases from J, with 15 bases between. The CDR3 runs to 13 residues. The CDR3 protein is CASGQSEREKLFF. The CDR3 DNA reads TGTGCCAGCGGACAGTCCGAACGGGAAAAACTGTTTTTT.

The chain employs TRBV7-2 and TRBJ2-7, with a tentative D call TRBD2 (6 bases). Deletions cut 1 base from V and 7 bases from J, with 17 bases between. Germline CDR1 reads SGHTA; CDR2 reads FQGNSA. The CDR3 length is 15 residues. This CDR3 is CASSLVSGGAGEQYF. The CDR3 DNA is TGTGCCAGCAGCTTAGTCTCAGGTGGTGCGGGGGAGCAGTACTTC. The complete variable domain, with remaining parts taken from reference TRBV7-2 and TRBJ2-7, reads GAGVSQSPSNKVTEKGKDVELRCDPISGHTALYWYRQSLGQGLEFLIYFQGNSAPDKSGLPSDRFSAERTGGSVSTLTIQRTQQEDSAVYLCASSLVSGGAGEQYFGPGTRLTVT.